These T cell receptor beta chains were read from a single sample in a study of prognosis after radiotherapy for stage I lung cancer. TCRdb re-derived calls from the multiplex PCR reads in MiXCR, one entry per CDR3 protein. The table shows some 34,000 distinct CDR3 sequences, with approximately 32% occurring only once. Source: PBMCs, taken before or after stereotactic body radiation therapy (not recorded which). The receptors shown here come from a donor over 45 with non-small cell lung cancer. CDR3s include the opening cysteine and the closing phenylalanine or tryptophan. Fields, in order: J gene, V gene, D gene, clone size, CDR3 protein, CDR3 DNA. The D gene is left open where the match is weak. Not every row has a clone size; where given, it reads once, few, many or a size class.

TRBJ2-7,TRBV19,-,many,CASSIDVHYEQYF,TGTGCCAGTAGTATAGATGTCCACTACGAGCAGTACTTC
TRBJ2-7,TRBV10-3,-,many,CAISESGVAYEQYF,TGTGCCATCAGTGAGTCTGGGGTCGCCTACGAGCAGTACTTC
TRBJ2-7,TRBV7-2,-,many,CASSLDIFSYEQYF,TGTGCCAGCAGCTTAGATATCTTCTCCTACGAGCAGTACTTC
TRBJ1-5,TRBV20-1,-,many,CSASDVSNQPQHF,TGCAGTGCTAGTGATGTTAGCAATCAGCCCCAGCATTTT
TRBJ2-1,TRBV29-1,TRBD2,many,CSVEWRLAGVGEQFF,TGCAGCGTTGAATGGAGACTAGCGGGGGTCGGTGAGCAGTTCTTC
TRBJ1-2,TRBV14,-,many,CASSPQGQGAGYTF,TGTGCCAGCAGCCCCCAGGGGCAGGGCGCTGGCTACACCTTC
TRBJ2-7,TRBV2,-,-,CASVRLVNEQYF,TGTGCCAGCGTTCGACTAGTAAACGAGCAGTACTTC
TRBJ2-1,TRBV5-1,-,many,CASSLADKATSEQFF,TGCGCCAGCAGCTTGGCCGACAAGGCGACCAGTGAGCAGTTCTTC
TRBJ1-3,TRBV11-2,-,many,CASSLDGRGDRNTIYF,TGTGCCAGCAGCTTAGATGGCAGGGGAGATCGAAACACCATATATTTT
TRBJ2-2,TRBV12-3/TRBV12-4,-,once,CASRITGELFF,TGTGCCAGCAGAATCACCGGGGAGCTGTTTTTT
TRBJ1-1,TRBV7-9,-,many,CASSPPPTTAFF,TGTGCCAGCAGCCCCCCCCCGACGACGGCTTTCTTT
TRBJ2-2,TRBV6-1,TRBD1,many,CASRRQGVIGELFF,TGTGCCAGCAGAAGACAGGGAGTGATCGGGGAGCTGTTTTTT
TRBJ1-2,TRBV18,-,many,CASSPQGGTNYGYTF,TGTGCCAGCTCACCACAGGGGGGAACTAACTATGGCTACACCTTC
TRBJ2-1,TRBV6-1,-,-,CASSEKQVGSNEQFF,TGTGCCAGCAGTGAAAAGCAGGTTGGGTCGAATGAGCAGTTCTTC
TRBJ2-7,TRBV5-8,TRBD2,many,CASSVYGGGYEQYF,TGTGCCAGCAGCGTCTATGGGGGGGGCTACGAGCAGTACTTC
TRBJ1-4,TRBV6-2/TRBV6-3,TRBD1,many,CASSADRVRIEKLFF,TGTGCCAGCAGCGCAGACAGGGTACGGATTGAAAAACTGTTTTTT
TRBJ2-7,TRBV20-1,TRBD2,many,CSARASGGSSSYEQYF,TGCAGTGCTAGGGCTAGCGGGGGGAGTAGCTCCTACGAGCAGTACTTC
TRBJ1-1,TRBV6-2/TRBV6-3,-,many,CASSYGTLNTEAFF,TGTGCCAGCAGTTACGGGACACTGAACACTGAAGCTTTCTTT
TRBJ1-1,TRBV3-1,TRBD1,many,CASSQGTGGTEAFF,TGTGCCAGCAGCCAAGGGACAGGGGGCACTGAAGCTTTCTTT
TRBJ1-4,TRBV6-2/TRBV6-3,TRBD1,many,CASSWTGGNEKLFF,TGTGCCAGCAGTTGGACAGGGGGTAATGAAAAACTGTTTTTT
TRBJ2-1,TRBV12-3/TRBV12-4,-,many,CASSLLGAALEWQFF,TGTGCCAGCAGTTTATTAGGGGCAGCCCTCGAGTGGCAGTTCTTC
TRBJ1-5,TRBV19,-,many,CASSIDLGRRGNQPQHF,TGTGCCAGTAGTATAGATCTGGGAAGAAGAGGCAATCAGCCCCAGCATTTT
TRBJ2-7,TRBV7-8,-,-,CASSLEAWPYEQYF,TGTGCCAGCAGCTTAGAGGCTTGGCCCTACGAGCAGTACTTC
TRBJ1-2,TRBV6-2/TRBV6-3,-,-,CASSHDPILRTNYGYTF,TGTGCCAGCAGTCACGATCCTATTCTCAGGACTAACTATGGCTACACCTTC
TRBJ2-2,TRBV19,-,-,CASSAEVGELFF,TGTGCCAGTAGTGCGGAGGTCGGTGAGCTGTTTTTT
TRBJ2-1,TRBV6-1,TRBD2,many,CASSPGRGGSYNEQFF,TGTGCCAGCAGTCCAGGGCGGGGGGGTTCCTACAATGAGCAGTTCTTC
TRBJ2-7,TRBV30,-,-,CAWNAGSAYERYF,TGTGCCTGGAATGCAGGGAGCGCCTACGAGCGGTACTTC
TRBJ2-7,TRBV3-1,TRBD2,many,CASSQAGGAYEQYF,TGTGCCAGCAGCCAAGCGGGGGGAGCCTACGAGCAGTACTTC
TRBJ1-2,TRBV4-3,-,many,CASSPTDGYGYTF,TGCGCCAGCAGCCCAACAGACGGGTATGGCTACACCTTC
TRBJ1-2,TRBV7-9,-,many,CASSPSPGWGYTF,TGTGCCAGCAGCCCTTCCCCCGGCTGGGGCTACACCTTC
TRBJ1-6,TRBV4-3,-,many,CASSQATWAGIWSPLHF,TGCGCCAGCAGCCAAGCGACATGGGCGGGTATTTGGTCACCCCTCCACTTT
TRBJ2-1,TRBV10-2,-,many,CASTTGSPVNEQFF,TGCGCCAGCACTACCGGGAGCCCGGTCAATGAGCAGTTCTTC
TRBJ1-1,TRBV19,-,-,CASRRPGHLNTEAFF,TGTGCCAGTAGAAGACCGGGACATCTGAACACTGAAGCTTTCTTT
TRBJ2-7,TRBV6-2/TRBV6-3,-,many,CASSYGQNYEQYF,TGTGCCAGCAGTTACGGTCAAAACTACGAGCAGTACTTC
TRBJ2-5,TRBV6-1,TRBD1,many,CASSEHRGQETQYF,TGTGCCAGCAGCGAACACAGGGGGCAAGAGACCCAGTACTTC